The clone carrying this TCR beta chain appeared a few times. No antigen is known for it. This record comes from a study of Tregs in tolerant kidney transplant recipients. Losses at the gene ends were 0 bases for V and 7 bases for J; bases not matched to a gene: 10. Germline CDR1 and CDR2: MNHNS and SASEGT. This CDR3 is built from 16 residues. Regarding the study as a whole: No direct test of biological reproducibility was done here.

CD4+CD25+CD127- Tregs, CD4+CD25- non-Tregs, CD4 and CD8 cells were sorted. Only in-frame clones appear in the TCRdb table, and some are missing; sequencing was by immunoSEQ multiplex PCR. The sample yields about 88,000 clones, around 94% seen once. Input material: CD8+ T cells from blood. The clonotype originates from a human donor in good health. The chain has TRBV6-1 and TRBJ2-7; 9 bases match TRBD1. The CDR3 nucleotides are TGTGCCAGCAGTGAAGCTGCCGGGACAGGGTCAAGAGAGCAGTACTTC. Residues: CASSEAAGTGSREQYF.